The clone carrying this TCR beta chain was seen a single time. Treatment here: approximately 18 received Ad26.COV2.S at low or high dose, single or two shots; 5 received placebo; per-sample allocation not given. After the first vaccine or placebo injection, samples were drawn on day 63. These data originate in a study of Ad26.COV2.S vaccination and SARS-CoV-2 variants. About the research overall: The donor was enrolled in the Ad26.COV2.S arm of the COV1001 trial.

Data came from immunoSEQ multiplex PCR; TCRdb stores just in-frame clones and leaves some out. The table lists 350,000 to 450,000 clones, about nine tenths of them singletons. The V gene end was trimmed by 0 bases and the J gene end by 3 bases; junction bases not matched to a gene: 4. CDR1 is SGHAT, CDR2 FQNNGV, per germline. This CDR3 comprises 16 residues. This sample comprised peripheral blood, obtained in a trial of Ad26.COV2.S vaccine versus placebo. The rearrangement links TRBV11-2 to TRBJ2-3, with 9 bases fitting TRBD2. The source of this sequence is a person between 18 and 60 years old who received the Ad26.COV2.S COVID-19 vaccine or a placebo. The CDR3 loop reads CASSLDGAGGTDTQYF. The CDR3, as DNA: TGTGCCAGCAGCTTAGACGGGGCGGGAGGGACAGATACGCAGTATTTT.